This note documents a single TCR beta chain sequence. The data derive from a study of blood T cell repertoires in COVID-19. Looking at the study overall: The cDNA or gDNA used as material had been derived from T cells, B-cell-depleted T cells, or PBMCs.

Seattle participants joined during active infection and were tracked over time. Method: immunoSEQ multiplex PCR; TCRdb's copy keeps in-frame clones and lacks some. The sample shows some 290,000 clones, 85% to 90% of them seen only once. The length of the CDR3 is 15 residues. Germline V gene lookup returns CDR1 KGHSH and CDR2 LQKENI. V lost 2 bases to trimming and J lost 2 bases; unmatched junction nucleotides: 3. What was sequenced was peripheral blood. The source of this sequence is a woman aged 40 to 50 with COVID-19, enrolled during active disease. This chain joins TRBV18 and TRBJ2-5; 9 bases match TRBD1. CDR3 protein: CASSPGTGTQETQYF. CDR3 nucleotides: TGTGCCAGCTCACCAGGGACAGGGACGCAAGAGACCCAGTACTTC.